These 10 T cell receptor beta chains were sequenced from one sample in a study of technical replicates of blood from a handful of donors. TCRdb's copy holds only in-frame clones and misses some; the assay was immunoSEQ multiplex PCR. The profile shows about 72,000 clones, less than 97% of them singletons. The source material was T cells isolated from PBMCs. The receptors here all came from a human donor in good health.

This clone was counted a single time. This rearrangement joins TRBV5-1 to TRBJ2-2; D ambiguous. The CDR3 runs 14 residues. CDR1 is SGHRS and CDR2 is YFSETQ in the germline V gene. The ends were cut back, 4 bases at V and 6 bases at J, with 13 bases in the middle. CDR3 amino acids: CASSPAAIAGELFF. CDR3 DNA: TGCGCCAGCAGCCCCGCCGCAATAGCCGGGGAGCTGTTTTTT.

The gene calls are TRBV19 and TRBJ2-7; 7 bases map to TRBD2. J lost 2 bases, V lost 6 bases, and 7 bases had no gene match. This CDR3 contains 14 residues. Per germline, CDR1 LNHDA and CDR2 SQIVND (reference sequence). This chain's CDR3 is CASRDISGAYEQYF. The DNA for the CDR3 is TGTGCCAGTAGGGATATCAGCGGGGCCTACGAGCAGTACTTC.

V is TRBV28 and J is TRBJ1-1; 9 nucleotides agree with TRBD1. Unmatched junction bases numbered 4, after V lost 6 bases and J lost 8 bases. The length of the CDR3 is 12 residues. Germline values: CDR1 MDHEN, CDR2 SYDVKM. In DNA form, the CDR3 reads TGTGCCAGCAGGAACAGGGGGCTCGAAGCTTTCTTT. It codes for CASRNRGLEAFF. The full variable domain, its missing parts supplied by reference TRBV28 and TRBJ1-1, is DVKVTQSSRYLVKRTGEKVFLECVQDMDHENMFWYRQDPGLGLRLIYFSYDVKMKEKGDIPEGYSVSREKKERFSLILESASTNQTSMYLCASRNRGLEAFFGQGTRLTVV.

This sequence joins TRBV5-4 and TRBJ2-7; a possible D gene is TRBD2 (6 bases). Germline loops: CDR1 SGHNT, CDR2 YYREEE (reference sequence). V was shortened by 0 bases and J by 0 bases, with 10 bases between the two germline ends. This CDR3 is built from 15 residues. The CDR3 loop reads CASSLAGSSSYEQYF. CDR3 DNA sequence: TGTGCCAGCAGCTTGGCCGGGAGTAGCTCCTACGAGCAGTACTTC.

The gene calls are TRBV7-8 and TRBJ1-2; 9 bases agree with TRBD1. Germline V gene data show CDR1 as SGHVS and CDR2 as FQNEAQ. This CDR3 spans 17 amino acids. After removal of 5 bases from V and 5 bases from J, the junction contained 15 bases not matched to a gene. CDR3 sequence: CASSPLGQGPYSYGYTF. The CDR3 region has the DNA TGTGCCAGCAGCCCACTCGGACAGGGGCCTTATTCGTATGGCTACACCTTC.

DNA for the CDR3: TGTGCCTCTCAGGCCAGGGCGTTCGGGAACACCATATATTTT. As protein: CASQARAFGNTIYF. V is TRBV28 and J is TRBJ1-3; possible D gene TRBD1, 5 bases. The germline CDR1 and CDR2 sequences are MDHEN and SYDVKM. The length of the CDR3 is 14 residues. Trimming pared 11 bases from V and 7 bases from J, leaving 21 bases between.

V gene TRBV4-1 combines with J gene TRBJ2-7, with 7 bases that match TRBD1. The germline V gene encodes CDR1 MGHRA and CDR2 YSYEKL. The CDR3 has 16 residues. Germline trimming cut 2 bases from V and 3 bases from J; bases unmatched to any gene: 10. The CDR3 DNA reads as TGCGCCAGCAGCCAACCCCGGACAGGAGATTTCTACGAGCAGTACTTC. Protein sequence: CASSQPRTGDFYEQYF.

The rearrangement links TRBV10-1 to TRBJ2-1, with 8 bases that match TRBD1. Germline V gives CDR1 WNHNN, CDR2 SYGVQD (reference sequence). V dropped 10 bases and J dropped 2; count of bases not matched to a gene: 4. CDR3 size: 13 residues. The CDR3 nucleotides are TGCGCCACCGGGACAGGCCCCTACAATGAGCAGTTCTTC. It encodes CATGTGPYNEQFF.

This sequence joins TRBV4-1 and TRBJ2-3; D not certain. Trimming left V 0 bases short and J 0 bases short, with 7 bases between. Germline V gene sequence: CDR1 MGHRA, CDR2 YSYEKL. The CDR3 totals 15 residues. The CDR3 DNA follows: TGCGCCAGCAGCCAAGACAGGCGTAGCACAGATACGCAGTATTTT. This gives the protein CASSQDRRSTDTQYF.

The chain combines TRBV6-5 with TRBJ1-2, with a tentative D call TRBD1 (5 bases). The V and J ends lost 2 bases and 6 bases respectively, with 10 bases between them. This CDR3 has 13 residues. Germline loops: CDR1 MNHEY, CDR2 SVGAGI. CDR3 loop: CASSYRQFNGYTF. CDR3 sequence (DNA): TGTGCCAGCAGTTACCGACAGTTTAATGGCTACACCTTC.